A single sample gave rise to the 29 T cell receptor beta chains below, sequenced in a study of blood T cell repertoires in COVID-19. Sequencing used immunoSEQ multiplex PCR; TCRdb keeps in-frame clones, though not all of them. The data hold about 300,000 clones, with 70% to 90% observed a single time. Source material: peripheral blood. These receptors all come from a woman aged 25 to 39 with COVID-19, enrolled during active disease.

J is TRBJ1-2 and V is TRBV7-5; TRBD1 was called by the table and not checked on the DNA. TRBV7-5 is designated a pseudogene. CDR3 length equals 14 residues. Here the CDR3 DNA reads TGTGCCAGAAGCGTCAGGGACAAGGACTATGGCTACACCTTC. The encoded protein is CARSVRDKDYGYTF.

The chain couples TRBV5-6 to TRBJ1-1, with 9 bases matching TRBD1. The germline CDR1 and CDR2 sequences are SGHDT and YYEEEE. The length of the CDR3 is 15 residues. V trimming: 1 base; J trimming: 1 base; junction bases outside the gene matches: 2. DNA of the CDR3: TGTGCCAGCAGCTTGAAGGGACAGGGGAACACTGAAGCTTTCTTT. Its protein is CASSLKGQGNTEAFF.

For the CDR3, the DNA is TGTGCCAGCAGTCGGGGGGGCGTGGAGACCCAGTACTTC. Translation gives CASSRGGVETQYF. The chain is built from TRBV6-2 or TRBV6-3 and TRBJ2-5, with 8 bases identical to TRBD2. Germline V lookup: CDR1 MNHEY, CDR2 SVGEGT. V was pared by 5 bases and J by 5 bases, with 4 bases of the junction left unmatched. This CDR3 is built from 13 residues.

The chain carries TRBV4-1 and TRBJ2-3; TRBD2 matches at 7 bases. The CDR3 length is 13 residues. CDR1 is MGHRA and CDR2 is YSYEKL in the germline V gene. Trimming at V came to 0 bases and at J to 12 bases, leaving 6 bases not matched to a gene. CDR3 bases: TGCGCCAGCAGCCAAGATAGGGAGACTAGCCAGTATTTT. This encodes CASSQDRETSQYF.

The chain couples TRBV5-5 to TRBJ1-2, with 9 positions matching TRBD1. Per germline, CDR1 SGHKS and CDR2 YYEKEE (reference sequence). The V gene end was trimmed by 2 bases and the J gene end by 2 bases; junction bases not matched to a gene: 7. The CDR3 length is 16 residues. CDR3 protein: CASSLEDRGLNYGYTF. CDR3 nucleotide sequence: TGTGCCAGCAGCTTAGAGGACAGGGGCCTAAACTATGGCTACACCTTC. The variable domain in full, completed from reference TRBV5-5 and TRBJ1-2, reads DAGVTQSPTHLIKTRGQQVTLRCSPISGHKSVSWYQQVLGQGPQFIFQYYEKEERGRGNFPDRFSARQFPNYSSELNVNALLLGDSALYLCASSLEDRGLNYGYTFGSGTRLTVV.

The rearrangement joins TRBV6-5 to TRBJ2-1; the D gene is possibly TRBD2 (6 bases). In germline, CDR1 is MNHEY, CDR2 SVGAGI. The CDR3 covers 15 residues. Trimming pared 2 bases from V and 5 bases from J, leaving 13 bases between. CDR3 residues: CASSYIGGKNNEQFF. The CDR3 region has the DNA TGTGCCAGCAGTTACATTGGGGGGAAAAACAATGAGCAGTTCTTC.

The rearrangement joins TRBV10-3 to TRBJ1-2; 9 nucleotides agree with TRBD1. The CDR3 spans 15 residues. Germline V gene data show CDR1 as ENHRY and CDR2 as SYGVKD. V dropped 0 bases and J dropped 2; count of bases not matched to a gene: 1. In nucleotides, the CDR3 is TGTGCCATCAGTGAGTCGGACAGGGGAAACTATGGCTACACCTTC. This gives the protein CAISESDRGNYGYTF.

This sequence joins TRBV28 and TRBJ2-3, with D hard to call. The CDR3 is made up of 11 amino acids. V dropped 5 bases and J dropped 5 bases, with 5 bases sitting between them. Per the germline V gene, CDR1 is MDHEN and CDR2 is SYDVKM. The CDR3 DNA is TGTGCCAGCAGTCAGGTAGATACGCAGTATTTT. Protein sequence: CASSQVDTQYF.

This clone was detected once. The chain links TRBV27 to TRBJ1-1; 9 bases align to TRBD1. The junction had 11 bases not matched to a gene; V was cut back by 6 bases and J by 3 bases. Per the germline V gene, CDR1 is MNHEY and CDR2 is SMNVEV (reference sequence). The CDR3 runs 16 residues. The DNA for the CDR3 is TGTGCCAGCAGCCGTGGACAGGGGATCGTGGACACTGAAGCTTTCTTT. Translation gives CASSRGQGIVDTEAFF.

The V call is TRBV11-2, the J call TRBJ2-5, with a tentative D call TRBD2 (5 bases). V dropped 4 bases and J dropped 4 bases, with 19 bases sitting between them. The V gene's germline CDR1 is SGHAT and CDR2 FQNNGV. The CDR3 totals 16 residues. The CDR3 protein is CASSSGSEGRRETQYF. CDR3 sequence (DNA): TGTGCCAGCAGCTCCGGTAGTGAGGGCCGGAGAGAGACCCAGTACTTC. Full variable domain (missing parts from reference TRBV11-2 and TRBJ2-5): EAGVAQSPRYKIIEKRQSVAFWCNPISGHATLYWYQQILGQGPKLLIQFQNNGVVDDSQLPKDRFSAERLKGVDSTLKIQPAKLEDSAVYLCASSSGSEGRRETQYFGPGTRLLVL.

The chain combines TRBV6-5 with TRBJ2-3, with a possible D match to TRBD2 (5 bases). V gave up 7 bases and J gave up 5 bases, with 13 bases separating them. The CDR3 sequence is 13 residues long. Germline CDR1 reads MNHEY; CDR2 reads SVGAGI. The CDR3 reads CASTSTRGDTQYF. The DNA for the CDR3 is TGTGCCAGCACCTCCACCCGGGGAGATACGCAGTATTTT.

The chain's CDR3 is CASSYQGLYTQYF. The CDR3 coding sequence is TGTGCCAGCAGTTATCAGGGGCTATATACGCAGTATTTT. This chain links TRBV6-2 or TRBV6-3 with TRBJ2-3, with D possibly matching TRBD1 (6 bases). Trimming took off 3 bases at V and 7 bases at J, with 11 bases between the two ends. This CDR3 is built from 13 residues. The germline V gene has CDR1 MNHEY and CDR2 SVGEGT.

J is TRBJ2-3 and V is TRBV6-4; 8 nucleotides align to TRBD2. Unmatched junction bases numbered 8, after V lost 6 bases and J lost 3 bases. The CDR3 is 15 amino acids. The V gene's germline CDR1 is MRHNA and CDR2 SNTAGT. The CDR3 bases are TGTGCCAGCAGCACCACCCCGGGAGGGACAGATACGCAGTATTTT. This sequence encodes CASSTTPGGTDTQYF.

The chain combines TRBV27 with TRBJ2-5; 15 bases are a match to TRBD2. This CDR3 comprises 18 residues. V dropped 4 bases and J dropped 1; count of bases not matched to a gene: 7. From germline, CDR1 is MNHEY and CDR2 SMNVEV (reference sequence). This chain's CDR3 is CASSSRTSGGAGQETQYF. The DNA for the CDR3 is TGTGCCAGCAGTTCTCGGACTAGCGGGGGGGCCGGCCAAGAGACCCAGTACTTC.

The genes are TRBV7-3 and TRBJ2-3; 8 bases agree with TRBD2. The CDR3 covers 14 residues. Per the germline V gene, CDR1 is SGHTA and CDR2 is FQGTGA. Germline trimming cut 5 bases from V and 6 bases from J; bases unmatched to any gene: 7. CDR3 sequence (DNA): TGTGCCAGCAGCCCGGGGGGGCCCAGGGATACGCAGTATTTT. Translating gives CASSPGGPRDTQYF.

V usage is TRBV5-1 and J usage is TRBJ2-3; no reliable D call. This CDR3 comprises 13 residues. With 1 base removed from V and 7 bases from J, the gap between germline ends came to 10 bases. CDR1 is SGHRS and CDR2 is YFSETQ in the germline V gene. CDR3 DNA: TGCGCCAGCAGCTTGAACCAGTTGAATACGCAGTATTTT. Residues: CASSLNQLNTQYF.

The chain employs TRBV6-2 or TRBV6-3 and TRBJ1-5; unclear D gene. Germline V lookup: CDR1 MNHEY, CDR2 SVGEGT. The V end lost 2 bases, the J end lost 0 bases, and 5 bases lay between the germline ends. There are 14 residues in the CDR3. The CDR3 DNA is TGTGCCAGCAGTTACCCCTCTAGCAATCAGCCCCAGCATTTT. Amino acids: CASSYPSSNQPQHF.

The CDR3 DNA sequence: TGTGCCAGCAGCCCCGGGACATCGAACACCGGGGAGCTGTTTTTT. It specifies CASSPGTSNTGELFF. V gene TRBV6-4 combines with J gene TRBJ2-2, with D maybe TRBD1 (6 bases). This CDR3 region has 15 residues. Per the germline V gene, CDR1 is MRHNA and CDR2 is SNTAGT. The V end lost 6 bases, the J end lost 0 bases, and 11 bases lay between the germline ends.

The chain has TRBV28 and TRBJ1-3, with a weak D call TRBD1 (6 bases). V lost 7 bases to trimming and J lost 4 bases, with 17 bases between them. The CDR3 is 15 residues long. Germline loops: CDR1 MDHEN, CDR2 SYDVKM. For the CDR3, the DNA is TGTGCCAGCACAGGGGAAGACATGGAGGGAAACACCATATATTTT. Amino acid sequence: CASTGEDMEGNTIYF.

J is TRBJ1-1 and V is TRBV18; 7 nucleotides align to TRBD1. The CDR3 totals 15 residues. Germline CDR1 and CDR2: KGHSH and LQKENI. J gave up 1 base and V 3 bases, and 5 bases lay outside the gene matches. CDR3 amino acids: CASSPRNRGNTEAFF. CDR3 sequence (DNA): TGTGCCAGCTCACCGAGAAACAGGGGGAACACTGAAGCTTTCTTT.

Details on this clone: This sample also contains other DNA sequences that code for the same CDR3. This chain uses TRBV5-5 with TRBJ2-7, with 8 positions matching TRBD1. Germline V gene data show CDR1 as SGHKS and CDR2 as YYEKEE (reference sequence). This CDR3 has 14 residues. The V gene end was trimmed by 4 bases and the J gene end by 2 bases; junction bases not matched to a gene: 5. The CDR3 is CASSPGQGPYEQYF. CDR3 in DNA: TGTGCCAGCAGCCCTGGACAGGGCCCCTACGAGCAGTACTTC.

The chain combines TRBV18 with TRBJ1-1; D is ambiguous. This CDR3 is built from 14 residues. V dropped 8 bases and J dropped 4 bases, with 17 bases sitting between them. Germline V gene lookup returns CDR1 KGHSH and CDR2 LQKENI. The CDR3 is CASTETGDGTEAFF. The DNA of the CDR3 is TGTGCCAGCACGGAGACGGGAGATGGCACTGAAGCTTTCTTT.

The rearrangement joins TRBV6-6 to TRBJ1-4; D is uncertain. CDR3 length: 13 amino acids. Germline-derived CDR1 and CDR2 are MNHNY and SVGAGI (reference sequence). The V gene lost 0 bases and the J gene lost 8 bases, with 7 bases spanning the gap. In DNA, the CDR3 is TGTGCCAGCAGTTACTCTTTCAGGGAAAAACTGTTTTTT. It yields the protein CASSYSFREKLFF.

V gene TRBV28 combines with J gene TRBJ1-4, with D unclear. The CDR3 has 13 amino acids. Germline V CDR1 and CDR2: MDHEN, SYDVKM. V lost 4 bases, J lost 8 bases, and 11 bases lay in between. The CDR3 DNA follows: TGTGCCAGCAGTTCGAGGGTACAGGAAAAACTGTTTTTT. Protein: CASSSRVQEKLFF.

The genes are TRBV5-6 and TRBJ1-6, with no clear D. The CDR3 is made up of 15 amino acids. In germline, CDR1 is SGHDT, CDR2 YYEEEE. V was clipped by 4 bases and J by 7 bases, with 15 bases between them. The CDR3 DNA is TGTGCCAGCAGCGGAGGAATGTGGATCAATTCACCCCTCCACTTT. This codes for CASSGGMWINSPLHF.

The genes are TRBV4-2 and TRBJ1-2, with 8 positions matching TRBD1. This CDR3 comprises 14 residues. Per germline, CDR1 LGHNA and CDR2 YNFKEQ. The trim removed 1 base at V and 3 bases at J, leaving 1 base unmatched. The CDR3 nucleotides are TGTGCCAGCAGCCAAGGGGGACAGGACTATGGCTACACCTTC. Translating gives CASSQGGQDYGYTF.

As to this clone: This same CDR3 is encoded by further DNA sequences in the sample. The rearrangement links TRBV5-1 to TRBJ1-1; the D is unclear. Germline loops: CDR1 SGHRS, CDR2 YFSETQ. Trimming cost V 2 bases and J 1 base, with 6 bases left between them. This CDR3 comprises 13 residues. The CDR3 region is CASSFSGNTEAFF. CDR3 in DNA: TGCGCCAGCAGCTTCTCAGGGAACACTGAAGCTTTCTTT.

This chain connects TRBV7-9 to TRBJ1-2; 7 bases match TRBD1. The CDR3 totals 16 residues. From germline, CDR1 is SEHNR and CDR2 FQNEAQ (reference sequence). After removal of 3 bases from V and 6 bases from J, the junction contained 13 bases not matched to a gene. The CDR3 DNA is TGTGCCAGCAGCTTGGCCGGGACAGATACAATACATGGCTACACCTTC. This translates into CASSLAGTDTIHGYTF.

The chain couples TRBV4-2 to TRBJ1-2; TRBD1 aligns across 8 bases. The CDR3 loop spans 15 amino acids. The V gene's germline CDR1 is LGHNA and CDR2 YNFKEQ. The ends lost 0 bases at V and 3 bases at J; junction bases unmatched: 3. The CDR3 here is CASSQEQGGDYGYTF. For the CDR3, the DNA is TGTGCCAGCAGCCAAGAACAGGGGGGGGACTATGGCTACACCTTC.